These T cell receptor beta chains were read from a single sample in a study of blood T cells in healthy people across ages. TCRdb analysed the 5' RACE reads with MiXCR anew, one entry per CDR3 protein. This table has 800,000 to 950,000 distinct CDR3 sequences, roughly 35% appearing once. What was sequenced was blood. These receptors were obtained from a young man in good health. The CDR3 runs from the conserved cysteine through the conserved F or W. A D gene is named only where the DNA matches it firmly. Only some rows state a clone size, as once, few, many or a class for expanded clones.

clone_size: NA; j_call: TRBJ2-3; v_call: TRBV6-2/TRBV6-3; d_call: NA; cdr3_aa: CASSYPAIDFTDTQYF; cdr3_nt: TGTGCCAGCAGTTATCCAGCCATAGACTTCACAGATACGCAGTATTTT
clone_size: NA; j_call: TRBJ1-2; v_call: TRBV3-1; d_call: NA; cdr3_aa: CASSHDPTASYGYTF; cdr3_nt: TGTGCCAGCAGCCATGATCCGACAGCGAGTTATGGCTACACCTTC
clone_size: many; j_call: TRBJ2-3; v_call: TRBV9; d_call: NA; cdr3_aa: CASSVSPRQTTDTQYF; cdr3_nt: TGTGCCAGCAGCGTATCCCCCCGGCAGACCACAGATACGCAGTATTTT
clone_size: few; j_call: TRBJ1-1; v_call: TRBV28; d_call: TRBD1; cdr3_aa: CASNQGENTEAFF; cdr3_nt: TGTGCCAGCAACCAGGGGGAGAACACTGAAGCTTTCTTT
clone_size: NA; j_call: TRBJ2-1; v_call: TRBV27; d_call: TRBD2; cdr3_aa: CASSPIGEGNEQFF; cdr3_nt: TGTGCCAGCAGCCCTATTGGGGAGGGGAATGAGCAGTTCTTC
clone_size: few; j_call: TRBJ1-1; v_call: TRBV25-1; d_call: NA; cdr3_aa: CASRKTTGANTEAFF; cdr3_nt: TGTGCCAGCAGGAAGACTACAGGTGCGAACACTGAAGCTTTCTTT
clone_size: NA; j_call: TRBJ1-1; v_call: TRBV10-2; d_call: NA; cdr3_aa: CASKGGIVNTEAFF; cdr3_nt: TGCGCCAGCAAGGGGGGTATCGTGAACACTGAAGCTTTCTTT
clone_size: few; j_call: TRBJ2-1; v_call: TRBV20-1; d_call: TRBD2; cdr3_aa: CSARTSGGNEQFF; cdr3_nt: TGCAGTGCTAGGACTAGCGGGGGGAATGAGCAGTTCTTC
clone_size: NA; j_call: TRBJ2-7; v_call: TRBV7-2; d_call: NA; cdr3_aa: CASSLSAEQYF; cdr3_nt: TGTGCCAGCAGCTTAAGTGCCGAGCAGTACTTC
clone_size: many; j_call: TRBJ2-5; v_call: TRBV7-2; d_call: TRBD1; cdr3_aa: CASSFQGQQETQYF; cdr3_nt: TGTGCCAGCAGCTTTCAGGGACAGCAAGAGACCCAGTACTTC
clone_size: NA; j_call: TRBJ2-4; v_call: TRBV2; d_call: TRBD1; cdr3_aa: CASSVTGGTLGNIQYF; cdr3_nt: TGTGCCAGCAGCGTGACAGGGGGCACCTTAGGCAACATTCAGTACTTC
clone_size: NA; j_call: TRBJ1-4; v_call: TRBV20-1; d_call: TRBD1; cdr3_aa: CSAKPGQGGEKLFF; cdr3_nt: TGCAGTGCTAAACCGGGACAGGGCGGTGAAAAACTGTTTTTT
clone_size: few; j_call: TRBJ1-5; v_call: TRBV5-5; d_call: NA; cdr3_aa: CASSLEDAGSRFNQPQHF; cdr3_nt: TGTGCCAGCAGCTTGGAGGACGCGGGCTCCAGATTCAATCAGCCCCAGCATTTT
clone_size: few; j_call: TRBJ1-2; v_call: TRBV9; d_call: NA; cdr3_aa: CASTGGRGYTF; cdr3_nt: TGTGCCAGCACCGGAGGGCGCGGCTACACCTTC
clone_size: few; j_call: TRBJ2-2; v_call: TRBV12-3/TRBV12-4; d_call: NA; cdr3_aa: CASSLLGELFF; cdr3_nt: TGTGCCAGCAGTTTATTGGGGGAGCTGTTTTTT
clone_size: NA; j_call: TRBJ2-3; v_call: TRBV6-5; d_call: TRBD1; cdr3_aa: CASRTGKLPDTQYF; cdr3_nt: TGTGCCAGCAGGACAGGGAAATTACCAGATACGCAGTATTTT
clone_size: NA; j_call: TRBJ2-7; v_call: TRBV9; d_call: NA; cdr3_aa: CASSVSGGSSYEQYF; cdr3_nt: TGTGCCAGCAGCGTTTCAGGGGGGAGCTCCTACGAGCAGTACTTC
clone_size: few; j_call: TRBJ1-1; v_call: TRBV29-1; d_call: TRBD1; cdr3_aa: CSAAVPGGRTEAFF; cdr3_nt: TGCAGCGCCGCTGTGCCAGGGGGCCGGACTGAAGCTTTCTTT
clone_size: many; j_call: TRBJ1-1; v_call: TRBV12-3/TRBV12-4; d_call: NA; cdr3_aa: CASSPGSRNTEAFF; cdr3_nt: TGTGCCAGCAGCCCCGGGAGCCGCAACACTGAAGCTTTCTTT
clone_size: NA; j_call: TRBJ2-3; v_call: TRBV11-3; d_call: TRBD1; cdr3_aa: CASSLGDRGSSTDTQYF; cdr3_nt: TGTGCCAGCAGCTTAGGGGACAGAGGTTCTAGCACAGATACGCAGTATTTT
clone_size: NA; j_call: TRBJ1-5; v_call: TRBV29-1; d_call: TRBD1; cdr3_aa: CSVTTTGLNQPQHF; cdr3_nt: TGCAGCGTTACCACGACAGGGCTCAATCAGCCCCAGCATTTT
clone_size: NA; j_call: TRBJ2-3; v_call: TRBV4-2; d_call: TRBD2; cdr3_aa: CASRPIAGGPDTQYF; cdr3_nt: TGTGCCAGCAGACCAATAGCGGGGGGGCCAGATACGCAGTATTTT
clone_size: NA; j_call: TRBJ2-1; v_call: TRBV18; d_call: NA; cdr3_aa: CASSPQRPGEQFF; cdr3_nt: TGTGCCAGCTCACCACAGAGGCCGGGGGAGCAGTTCTTC
clone_size: NA; j_call: TRBJ2-1; v_call: TRBV5-6; d_call: NA; cdr3_aa: CASSDGTRNEQFF; cdr3_nt: TGTGCCAGCAGCGACGGGACTCGGAATGAGCAGTTCTTC
clone_size: few; j_call: TRBJ2-7; v_call: TRBV5-1; d_call: TRBD2; cdr3_aa: CASSLVASGNLDEQYF; cdr3_nt: TGCGCCAGCAGCTTGGTGGCTAGCGGAAATTTGGACGAGCAGTACTTC
clone_size: few; j_call: TRBJ1-4; v_call: TRBV7-9; d_call: NA; cdr3_aa: CASTVLRGIGEKLFF; cdr3_nt: TGTGCCAGCACCGTTCTGAGGGGGATCGGTGAAAAACTGTTTTTT
clone_size: many; j_call: TRBJ1-2; v_call: TRBV4-3; d_call: NA; cdr3_aa: CASSQDNRDSGYTF; cdr3_nt: TGCGCCAGCAGCCAAGACAACAGGGATTCTGGCTACACCTTC
clone_size: NA; j_call: TRBJ2-5; v_call: TRBV10-3; d_call: TRBD1; cdr3_aa: CAINRDRLNGEQYF; cdr3_nt: TGTGCCATCAACCGGGACAGGCTTAATGGGGAGCAGTACTTC